This T cell receptor (beta chain) was identified during a study of T cells after yellow fever vaccination. General observations from the study: Of the clonotypes, a small share occurred in both CD4 and CD8 compartments.

Germline values: CDR1 MNHEY, CDR2 SVGEGT. The CDR3 has 12 residues. For TCR, cDNA came from 5'RACE template switching, which added a universal primer site and UMIs. TCRdb independently ran MiXCR on the 5' RACE reads; one entry per CDR3 protein. The sample lists around 230,000 distinct CDR3 sequences, less than 7.5% occurring once. As for this clonotype: As yet, its antigen is unknown. At one of its ends the junction is not consistent with the germline gene, which may arise from a read error.

This rearrangement joins TRBV6-2 or TRBV6-3 to TRBJ2-1; D unclear. The input for sequencing was CD4+ T cells sorted from PBMCs, taken on the day of the yellow fever booster vaccination. The clonotype originates from a man aged 25 to 40 who received the YFV17D yellow fever vaccine. DNA for the CDR3: TGCCTCTCGTCGGGTACCTACAATGAGCAGTTCTTC. Protein: CLSSGTYNEQFF.